One sample yielded the 18 T cell receptor beta chains listed below, sequenced in a study of CD8 T cells in Susac syndrome. With random hexamers, 0.5 to 1 ug RNA was reverse transcribed. TCRdb independently ran MiXCR on the immunoSEQ multiplex PCR reads; one entry per CDR3 protein. The table records 130,000 to 150,000 distinct CDR3 sequences, around 94% of them present only once. Input material: CD8+ T cells from PBMCs. These receptors were obtained from a human donor in good health.

J is TRBJ2-7 and V is TRBV4-3; no clear D. Trimming took off 0 bases at V and 0 bases at J, with 12 bases between the two ends. The CDR3 runs to 16 residues. The V gene's germline CDR1 is LGHNA and CDR2 YSLEER. The CDR3 DNA follows: TGCGCCAGCAGCCAAGAGGCCAGGTCGAGCTCCTACGAGCAGTACTTC. Translation gives CASSQEARSSSYEQYF.

The genes are TRBV5-6 and TRBJ2-7; 9 nucleotides match TRBD2. This CDR3 has 14 residues. CDR1 is SGHDT, CDR2 YYEEEE, per germline. V was pared by 2 bases and J by 3 bases, with 3 bases of the junction left unmatched. This chain's CDR3 is CASSFGTSFYEQYF. In DNA form, the CDR3 reads TGTGCCAGCAGCTTCGGGACTAGCTTCTACGAGCAGTACTTC.

This clonotype showed up just once. This chain links TRBV9 with TRBJ2-3; the match to TRBD1 covers 7 bases. CDR1 is SGDLS, CDR2 YYNGEE, per germline. The ends lost 0 bases at V and 4 bases at J; junction bases unmatched: 5. CDR3 length: 15 residues. The CDR3 DNA reads as TGTGCCAGCAGCGTAGAGGGGACAGCGGCAGATACGCAGTATTTT. Protein: CASSVEGTAADTQYF. Full variable domain (rest looked up from reference TRBV9 and TRBJ2-3): DSGVTQTPKHLITATGQRVTLRCSPRSGDLSVYWYQQSLDQGLQFLIQYYNGEERAKGNILERFSAQQFPDLHSELNLSSLELGDSALYFCASSVEGTAADTQYFGPGTRLTVL.

The CDR3 sequence is CASSQPPGATDTQYF. DNA for the CDR3: TGCGCCAGCAGCCAACCACCAGGGGCAACAGATACGCAGTATTTT. The rearrangement uses TRBV4-1 and TRBJ2-3; weak D call: TRBD1 (6 bases). Germline values: CDR1 MGHRA, CDR2 YSYEKL. Trimming pared 2 bases from V and 3 bases from J, leaving 12 bases between. The CDR3 loop spans 15 amino acids.

The genes are TRBV24-1 and TRBJ2-7; D possibly matches TRBD1 or TRBD2 (5 bases each). The length of the CDR3 is 11 residues. Germline CDR1 is KGHDR and CDR2 is SFDVKD. V was shortened by 10 bases and J by 2 bases, with 8 bases between the two germline ends. CDR3: CATGTAYEQYF. DNA for the CDR3: TGTGCCACAGGGACCGCCTACGAGCAGTACTTC.

A single count supports this clonotype. The chain links TRBV29-1 to TRBJ1-2, with TRBD1 identical over 7 bases. The V gene's germline CDR1 is SQVTM and CDR2 ANQGSEA. The CDR3 length is 12 residues. The trim removed 7 bases at V and 6 bases at J, leaving 8 bases unmatched. For the CDR3, the DNA is TGCAGCGCTGAGGGACAGTTTGATGGCTACACCTTC. It codes for CSAEGQFDGYTF.

V gene TRBV6-2 or TRBV6-3 combines with J gene TRBJ1-1; D perhaps matches TRBD1 (6 bases). The CDR3 is made up of 15 amino acids. The germline V gene encodes CDR1 MNHEY and CDR2 SVGEGT. Trimming pared 4 bases from V and 1 base from J, leaving 13 bases between. This CDR3 is CASSFHWGPNTEAFF. CDR3 nucleotides: TGTGCCAGCAGTTTCCATTGGGGGCCGAACACTGAAGCTTTCTTT.

This chain uses TRBV28 with TRBJ2-7; tentatively, D is TRBD2 (6 bases). Germline CDR1 MDHEN, CDR2 SYDVKM. Trimming removed 4 bases from V and 5 bases from J, with 9 bases in between. The CDR3 loop spans 12 amino acids. Here the CDR3 DNA reads TGTGCCAGCAGTTGGGCGGGGAACGAGCAGTACTTC. Translated, it gives CASSWAGNEQYF. The full variable domain, in which reference TRBV28 and TRBJ2-7 provide the parts outside the CDR3, is DVKVTQSSRYLVKRTGEKVFLECVQDMDHENMFWYRQDPGLGLRLIYFSYDVKMKEKGDIPEGYSVSREKKERFSLILESASTNQTSMYLCASSWAGNEQYFGPGTRLTVT.

The CDR3 region is CASSPDGLASAQYF. In DNA form, the CDR3 reads TGTGCCAGCAGTCCTGATGGACTAGCGTCCGCGCAGTACTTC. The V call is TRBV12-3 or TRBV12-4, the J call TRBJ2-7; TRBD2 matches at 9 bases. V was clipped by 5 bases and J by 9 bases; unmatched bases: 11. The CDR3 spans 14 residues.

This clonotype was recorded a few times. This rearrangement joins TRBV12-3 or TRBV12-4 to TRBJ2-2; no clear D gene. V dropped 7 bases and J dropped 3 bases, with 3 bases sitting between them. This CDR3 comprises 11 residues. CDR3 in DNA: TGTGCCAGCACCTACACCGGGGAGCTGTTTTTT. Its protein product is CASTYTGELFF.

This clonotype was observed a few times. The chain recombines TRBV5-1 with TRBJ2-7; TRBD1 matches at 7 bases. Germline trimming cut 0 bases from V and 2 bases from J; bases unmatched to any gene: 5. Looked up from germline, CDR1 is SGHRS and CDR2 is YFSETQ. This CDR3 has 15 amino acids. This chain's CDR3 is CASSLGTGRTYEQYF. Here the CDR3 DNA reads TGCGCCAGCAGCTTGGGGACAGGACGAACCTACGAGCAGTACTTC.

The J gene is TRBJ2-1, the V gene TRBV30, with TRBD1 matching over 9 bases. Germline CDR1 is GTSNPN and CDR2 is SVGIG (reference sequence). CDR3 size: 15 residues. V lost 3 bases to trimming and J lost 8 bases; unmatched junction nucleotides: 11. The CDR3 loop reads CAWSLTGGGIHEQFF. The CDR3 DNA reads as TGTGCCTGGAGCTTGACAGGGGGTGGGATCCATGAGCAGTTCTTC.

The V call is TRBV7-8, the J call TRBJ2-7; 10 bases line up with TRBD2. This CDR3 region has 15 residues. Losses at the gene ends were 3 bases for V and 2 bases for J; bases not matched to a gene: 4. CDR1 and CDR2 from the germline V gene are SGHVS and FQNEAQ. The CDR3 region has the DNA TGTGCCAGCAGCTTGACTACTAGCGGGACCTACGAGCAGTACTTC. Its protein is CASSLTTSGTYEQYF.

The DNA for the CDR3 is TGTGCCACCAGCAGAGATCGAAGGAGTGAAGCTTTCTTT. Translating gives CATSRDRRSEAFF. This rearrangement joins TRBV15 to TRBJ1-1, with unresolved D. Germline V lookup: CDR1 LNHNV, CDR2 YYDKDF (reference sequence). V lost 0 bases and J lost 7, with 9 bases in between. This CDR3 contains 13 residues.

The chain is built from TRBV12-3 or TRBV12-4 and TRBJ1-1; weak D call: TRBD1 (6 bases). CDR3 length: 15 residues. V dropped 3 bases and J dropped 1 base, with 12 bases sitting between them. CDR3 coding DNA: TGTGCCAGCAGTTTGTGGGGACATCAGAACACTGAAGCTTTCTTT. This encodes CASSLWGHQNTEAFF.

This chain links TRBV20-1 with TRBJ1-2; the match to TRBD1 covers 8 bases. Germline assignment: CDR1 DFQATT and CDR2 SNEGSKA (reference sequence). There are 13 residues in the CDR3. J was trimmed by 4 bases and V by 3 bases; bases with no gene match: 4. CDR3 sequence reads: CSARTGEIYGYTF. The CDR3 nucleotides are TGCAGTGCTAGGACAGGGGAGATCTATGGCTACACCTTC.

This chain connects TRBV4-3 to TRBJ1-3; a possible D gene is TRBD1 (6 bases). Germline loops: CDR1 LGHNA, CDR2 YSLEER. V lost 4 bases to trimming and J lost 6 bases, with 19 bases between them. The CDR3 contains 16 residues. The CDR3 DNA reads as TGCGCCAGCAGCCCCTCGGGGGGGCTAAGGGAAAACACCATATATTTT. Translating it yields CASSPSGGLRENTIYF.

This sequence joins TRBV7-6 and TRBJ1-1; a possible D gene is TRBD1 (5 bases). This CDR3 spans 14 amino acids. Germline lookup yields CDR1 SGHVS and CDR2 FNYEAQ. The ends were cut back, 6 bases at V and 5 bases at J, with 16 bases in the middle. The CDR3 loop is CASSPRGGETEAFF. The CDR3, as DNA: TGTGCCAGCAGTCCCCGGGGGGGGGAGACTGAAGCTTTCTTT.